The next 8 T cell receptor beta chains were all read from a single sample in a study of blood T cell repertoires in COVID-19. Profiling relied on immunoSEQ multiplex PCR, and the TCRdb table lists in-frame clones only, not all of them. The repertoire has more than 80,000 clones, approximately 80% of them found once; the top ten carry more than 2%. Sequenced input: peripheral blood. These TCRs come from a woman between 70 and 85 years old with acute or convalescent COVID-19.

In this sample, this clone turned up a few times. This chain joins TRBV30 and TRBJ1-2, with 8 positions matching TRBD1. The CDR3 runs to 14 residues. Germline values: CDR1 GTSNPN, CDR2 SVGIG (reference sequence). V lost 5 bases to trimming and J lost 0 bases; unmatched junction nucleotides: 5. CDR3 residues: CAWALDRANYGYTF. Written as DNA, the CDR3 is TGTGCCTGGGCCCTGGACAGGGCTAACTATGGCTACACCTTC.

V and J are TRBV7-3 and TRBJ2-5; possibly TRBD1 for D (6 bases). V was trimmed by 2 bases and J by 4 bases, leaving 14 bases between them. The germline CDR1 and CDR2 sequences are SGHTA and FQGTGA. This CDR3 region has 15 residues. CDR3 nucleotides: TGTGCCAGCAGCTTATCCCAGGGGTTGGGAGAGACCCAGTACTTC. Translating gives CASSLSQGLGETQYF. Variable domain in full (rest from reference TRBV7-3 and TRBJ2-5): GAGVSQTPSNKVTEKGKYVELRCDPISGHTALYWYRQSLGQGPEFLIYFQGTGAADDSGLPNDRFFAVRPEGSVSTLKIQRTERGDSAVYLCASSLSQGLGETQYFGPGTRLLVL.

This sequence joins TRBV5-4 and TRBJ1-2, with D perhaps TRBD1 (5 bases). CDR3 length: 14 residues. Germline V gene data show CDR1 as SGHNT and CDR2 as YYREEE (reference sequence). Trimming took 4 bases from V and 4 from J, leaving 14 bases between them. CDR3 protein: CASSMDGGSYGYTF. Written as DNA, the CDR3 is TGTGCCAGCAGCATGGATGGGGGGTCCTATGGCTACACCTTC.

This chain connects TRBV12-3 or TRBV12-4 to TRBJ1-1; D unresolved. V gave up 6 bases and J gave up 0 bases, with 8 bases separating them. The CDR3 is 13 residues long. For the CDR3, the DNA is TGTGCCAGCAGGAGGGAGATGAACACTGAAGCTTTCTTT. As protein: CASRREMNTEAFF.

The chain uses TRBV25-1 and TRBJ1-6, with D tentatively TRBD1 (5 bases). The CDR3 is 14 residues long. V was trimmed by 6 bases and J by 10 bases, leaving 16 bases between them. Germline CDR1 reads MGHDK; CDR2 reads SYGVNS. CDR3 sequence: CASSPTRQQSPLHF. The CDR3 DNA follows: TGTGCCAGCAGCCCGACCCGACAGCAATCACCCCTCCACTTT.

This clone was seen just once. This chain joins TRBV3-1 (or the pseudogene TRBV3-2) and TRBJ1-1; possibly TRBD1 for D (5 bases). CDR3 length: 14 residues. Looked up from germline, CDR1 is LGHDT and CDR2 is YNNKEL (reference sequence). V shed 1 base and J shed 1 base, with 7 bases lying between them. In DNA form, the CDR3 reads TGTGCCAGCAGCCAAGGGGGCACGAACACTGAAGCTTTCTTT. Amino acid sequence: CASSQGGTNTEAFF.

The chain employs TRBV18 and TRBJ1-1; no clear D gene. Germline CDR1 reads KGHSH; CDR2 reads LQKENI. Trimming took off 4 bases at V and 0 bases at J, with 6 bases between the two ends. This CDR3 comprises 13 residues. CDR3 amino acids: CASSRDMNTEAFF. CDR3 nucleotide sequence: TGTGCCAGCTCACGAGACATGAACACTGAAGCTTTCTTT.

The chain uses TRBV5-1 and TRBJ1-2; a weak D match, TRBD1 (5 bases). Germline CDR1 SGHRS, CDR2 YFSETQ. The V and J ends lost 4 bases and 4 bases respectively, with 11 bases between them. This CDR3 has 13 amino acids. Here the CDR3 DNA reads TGCGCCAGCAGCCCCCGGCAGGGCTATGGCTACACCTTC. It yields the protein CASSPRQGYGYTF.